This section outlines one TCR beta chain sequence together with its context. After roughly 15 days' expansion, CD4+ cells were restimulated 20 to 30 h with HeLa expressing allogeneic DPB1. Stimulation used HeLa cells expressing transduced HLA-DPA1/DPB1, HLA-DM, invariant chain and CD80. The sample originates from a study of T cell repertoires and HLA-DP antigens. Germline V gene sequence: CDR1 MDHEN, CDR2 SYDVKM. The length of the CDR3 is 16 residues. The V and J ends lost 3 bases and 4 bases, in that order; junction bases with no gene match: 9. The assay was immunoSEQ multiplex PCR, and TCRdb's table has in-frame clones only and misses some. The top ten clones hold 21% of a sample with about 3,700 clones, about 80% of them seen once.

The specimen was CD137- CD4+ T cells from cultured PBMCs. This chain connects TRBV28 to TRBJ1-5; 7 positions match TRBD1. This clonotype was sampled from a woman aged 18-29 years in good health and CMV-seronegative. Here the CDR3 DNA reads TGTGCCAGCAGTTTTGTATCCCGCAGGGGGAATCAGCCCCAGCATTTT. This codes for CASSFVSRRGNQPQHF.